A selection of T cell receptor beta chains follows, all from one sample in a study of T cells in Graves' hyperthyroidism and ophthalmopathy. TCRdb fed the multiplex PCR reads into MiXCR, producing one record per CDR3 protein. The table lists more than 300,000 distinct CDR3 sequences, approximately 15% of them singletons. Sequencing was carried out using blood. Every receptor here comes from a woman aged 55-69 years with Graves' hyperthyroidism. CDR3s leave out the opening cysteine and the closing phenylalanine or tryptophan.

V,J,CDR3
TRBV27,TRBJ2-7,ASSLFSGSMGEQY
TRBV18,TRBJ2-3,ASSPTSGGGTDTQY
TRBV5-1,TRBJ1-2,ASSLVPGADGYT
TRBV2,TRBJ1-2,ASRASWSDYGYT
TRBV11-3,TRBJ2-4,ASSTHGTSGRWNIQY
TRBV2,TRBJ1-5,ASDGELDRGRNQPQH
TRBV12-5,TRBJ2-3,ASGTPTTSGNPLTPTDTQY
TRBV28,TRBJ1-3,ASSFGVRGSGNTIY
TRBV9,TRBJ2-3,ASSVDLSGSSDTQY
TRBV4-1,TRBJ2-7,ASSRPRAAGEQY
TRBV6-5,TRBJ2-3,ASSYSGGADTQY
TRBV7-2,TRBJ2-1,ASSLIRNLDLYNEQF